Listed below are T cell receptor beta chains from one sample, sequenced in a study of T cells in Graves' hyperthyroidism and ophthalmopathy. Each CDR3 protein is one row after TCRdb ran MiXCR on the multiplex PCR reads. The data hold about 640,000 distinct CDR3 sequences, with about 14% observed a single time. Sequencing was carried out using blood. Source of these receptors: a woman aged 45-59 years with Graves' ophthalmopathy. Each CDR3 is given with its conserved first and last residue. The D gene is left open where the match is weak. A row's size may be missing; if present it is once, few, many or a size class.

d_call	clone_size	v_call	j_call	cdr3_aa	cdr3_nt
NA	NA	TRBV9	TRBJ2-3	CASSVGEYQYTQYF	TGTGCCAGCAGCGTAGGTGAATATCAGTATACGCAGTATTTT
TRBD1	many	TRBV28	TRBJ1-3	CASSLLQGISGNTIYF	TGTGCCAGCAGTTTGTTACAGGGGATCTCTGGAAACACCATATATTTT
NA	few	TRBV10-3	TRBJ2-7	CAISGLPRAYEQYF	TGTGCCATCAGTGGACTACCGAGGGCCTACGAGCAGTACTTC
NA	many	TRBV7-8	TRBJ1-2	CASSPAGGGYTF	TGTGCCAGCAGCCCAGCTGGGGGTGGCTACACCTTC
NA	many	TRBV7-8	TRBJ1-5	CASSLGTGLIKPQHF	TGTGCCAGCAGCTTAGGCACGGGCTTAATTAAGCCCCAGCATTTT
NA	many	TRBV7-8	TRBJ2-7	CASSLENYEQYF	TGTGCCAGCAGCTTAGAGAACTACGAGCAGTACTTC
TRBD1	NA	TRBV5-1	TRBJ2-7	CASSYPTGHDEQYF	TGCGCCAGCAGCTACCCGACAGGGCACGACGAGCAGTACTTC
TRBD1	NA	TRBV5-1	TRBJ2-1	CASSLGDRGPPSSYNEQFF	TGCGCCAGCAGCTTGGGGGACAGGGGCCCCCCTAGCTCCTACAATGAGCAGTTCTTC
TRBD2	many	TRBV5-1	TRBJ2-1	CASSLAGTSGQNEQFF	TGCGCCAGCAGCTTGGCCGGGACTAGCGGGCAGAATGAGCAGTTCTTC
NA	NA	TRBV7-9	TRBJ1-2	CASSLWSRRRGYGYTF	TGTGCCAGCAGCTTATGGTCCAGGAGGCGCGGGTATGGCTACACCTTC
NA	few	TRBV19	TRBJ2-3	CASSPGAAQYF	TGTGCCAGTAGCCCGGGAGCCGCGCAGTATTTT
NA	many	TRBV20-1	TRBJ1-1	CSARALLANTEAFF	TGCAGTGCTAGAGCTCTCCTCGCGAACACTGAAGCTTTCTTT
TRBD2	few	TRBV10-3	TRBJ2-5	CAAGKRDSGTQYF	TGTGCCGCGGGGAAGCGGGATAGCGGGACCCAGTACTTC
TRBD1	NA	TRBV7-2	TRBJ2-2	CASSPRQGLGTGELFF	TGTGCCAGCAGCCCCCGACAGGGGCTGGGCACCGGGGAGCTGTTTTTT
NA	few	TRBV6-1	TRBJ2-4	CASRPPGDKNIQYF	TGTGCCAGCAGACCGCCGGGGGACAAAAACATTCAGTACTTC
TRBD1	many	TRBV7-3	TRBJ2-1	CASSHDRVGEQFF	TGTGCCAGCAGCCACGACAGGGTTGGTGAGCAGTTCTTC
TRBD1	NA	TRBV12-3/TRBV12-4	TRBJ1-2	CASSATGGHYGYTF	TGTGCCAGCAGTGCGACAGGGGGACACTATGGCTACACCTTC
NA	NA	TRBV28	TRBJ1-5	CASSLPGRSGPQHF	TGTGCCAGCAGTTTACCGGGTCGATCAGGGCCCCAGCATTTT
TRBD1	NA	TRBV7-8	TRBJ1-1	CASSRRDRVQAFF	TGTGCCAGCAGCCGGCGGGACAGGGTCCAAGCTTTCTTT
TRBD1	NA	TRBV6-5	TRBJ1-1	CASSYRGTVVAEAFF	TGTGCCAGCAGTTACCGGGGGACAGTTGTAGCTGAAGCTTTCTTT
TRBD1	NA	TRBV7-2	TRBJ2-7	CASSSDRSEQYF	TGTGCCAGCAGCTCGGACAGGTCCGAGCAGTACTTC
NA	many	TRBV28	TRBJ1-5	CASSPENQPQHF	TGTGCCAGCAGCCCAGAAAATCAGCCCCAGCATTTT
TRBD2	many	TRBV20-1	TRBJ2-7	CSARQASGLYEQYF	TGCAGTGCCCGTCAGGCTAGCGGCCTCTACGAGCAGTACTTC
NA	NA	TRBV20-1	TRBJ1-3	CSASSSVRRDSGNTIYF	TGCAGTGCTTCTAGTTCTGTCCGGCGGGACTCTGGAAACACCATATATTTT
NA	many	TRBV28	TRBJ1-5	CASSPHVGAGRQPQHF	TGTGCCAGCAGTCCCCATGTCGGGGCCGGGCGGCAGCCCCAGCATTTT
NA	many	TRBV12-5	TRBJ2-3	CASGLGADWRDTQYF	TGTGCTAGTGGTTTGGGCGCGGACTGGCGCGATACGCAGTATTTT
TRBD2	NA	TRBV20-1	TRBJ2-1	CSARDLGLAGATAYNEQSF	TGCAGTGCTAGAGATTTGGGACTAGCGGGAGCCACTGCCTACAATGAGCAGTCCTTC
TRBD1	NA	TRBV19	TRBJ2-1	CASSTQGSKNNEQFF	TGTGCCAGTAGTACACAGGGGAGTAAGAACAATGAGCAGTTCTTC
TRBD1	NA	TRBV20-1	TRBJ1-5	CSARRRQGIWSNQPQHF	TGCAGTGCTAGAAGGAGACAGGGAATATGGAGCAATCAGCCCCAGCATTTT
TRBD1	many	TRBV29-1	TRBJ2-7	CSVERGQGGNEQYF	TGCAGCGTTGAAAGGGGACAGGGGGGCAACGAGCAGTACTTC
TRBD1	NA	TRBV20-1	TRBJ2-7	CSARDKRLRDRGLEPYEQYF	TGCAGTGCTAGAGATAAACGGCTCCGGGACAGGGGGCTGGAACCCTACGAGCAGTACTTC
TRBD1	many	TRBV7-9	TRBJ2-3	CASSPGQVVTDTQYF	TGTGCCAGCAGCCCCGGACAGGTGGTCACAGATACGCAGTATTTT
NA	NA	TRBV2	TRBJ2-4	CASSDKLISKNIQYF	TGTGCCAGCAGTGACAAGCTTATTAGCAAAAACATTCAGTACTTC
NA	NA	TRBV7-3	TRBJ1-6	CASSSNGENSPLHF	TGTGCCAGCAGCTCGAACGGCGAGAATTCACCCCTCCACTTT
NA	few	TRBV6-1	TRBJ1-5	CASSHGVSNQPQHF	TGTGCCAGCAGTCACGGAGTCAGCAATCAGCCCCAGCATTTT
TRBD1	many	TRBV20-1	TRBJ1-1	CSAIGTVKSNTEAFF	TGCAGTGCTATAGGGACAGTGAAATCCAACACTGAAGCTTTCTTT
NA	NA	TRBV14	TRBJ2-2	CASSQVRTANTGELFF	TGTGCCAGCAGCCAAGTTAGAACAGCGAACACCGGGGAGCTGTTTTTT
TRBD1	few	TRBV7-2	TRBJ1-2	CASNLPTGVNYGYTF	TGTGCCAGCAACTTACCGACAGGGGTAAACTATGGCTACACCTTC